This T cell receptor (beta chain) was retrieved from a study of T cells in women clearing cervical HPV infection. Overall study results and limits: Effector/memory and HPV-specific T cells were not isolated, and association timing is unknown.

Notes on this clone: Its antigen is unidentified. The read ends 3 residues early relative to the CDR3; the germline J gene fills the gap.

Generated by immunoSEQ multiplex PCR, the TCRdb table keeps only in-frame clones and is missing some. Reported are around 20,000 clones; the ten largest clones contain 5% to 6.5%. The ends lost 5 bases at V and 0 bases at J; junction bases unmatched: 3. The germline V gene encodes CDR1 DFQATT and CDR2 SNEGSKA (reference sequence). CDR3 length: 14 residues. Sequenced sample: blood buffy coat. This TCR was recovered from a woman between 18 and 70 years old with a cervical HPV16 infection that either progressed to CIN3+ or cleared (not recorded which). The gene calls are TRBV20-1 and TRBJ2-1; 8 positions agree with TRBD2. This chain's CDR3 is CSAGGGSSYNEQFF. Partial CDR3 DNA: TGCAGTGCTGGCGGGGGGAGCTCCTACAATGAG.